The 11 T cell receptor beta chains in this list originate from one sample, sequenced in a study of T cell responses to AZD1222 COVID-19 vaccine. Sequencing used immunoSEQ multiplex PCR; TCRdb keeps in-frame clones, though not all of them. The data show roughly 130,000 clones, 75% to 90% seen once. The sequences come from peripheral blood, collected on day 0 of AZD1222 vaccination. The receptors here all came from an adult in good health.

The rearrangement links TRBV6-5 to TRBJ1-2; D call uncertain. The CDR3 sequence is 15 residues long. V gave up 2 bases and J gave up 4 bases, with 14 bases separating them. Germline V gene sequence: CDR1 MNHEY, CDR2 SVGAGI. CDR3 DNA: TGTGCCAGCAGTTACACCGACAAAACCGGCTATGGCTACACCTTC. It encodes CASSYTDKTGYGYTF.

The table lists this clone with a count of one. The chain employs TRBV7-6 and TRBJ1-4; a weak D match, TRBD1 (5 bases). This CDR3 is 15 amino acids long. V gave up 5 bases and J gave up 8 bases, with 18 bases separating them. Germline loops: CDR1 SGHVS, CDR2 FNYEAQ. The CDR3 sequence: CASSPSRGVLEKLFF. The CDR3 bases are TGTGCCAGCAGCCCCAGTAGGGGCGTCTTGGAAAAACTGTTTTTT.

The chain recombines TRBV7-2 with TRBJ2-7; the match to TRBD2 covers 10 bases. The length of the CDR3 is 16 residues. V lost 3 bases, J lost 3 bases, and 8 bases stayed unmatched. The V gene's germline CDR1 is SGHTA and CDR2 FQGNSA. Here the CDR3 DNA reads TGTGCCAGCAGCTTTGGGGCTAGCGGGGGAATCTACGAGCAGTACTTC. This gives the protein CASSFGASGGIYEQYF.

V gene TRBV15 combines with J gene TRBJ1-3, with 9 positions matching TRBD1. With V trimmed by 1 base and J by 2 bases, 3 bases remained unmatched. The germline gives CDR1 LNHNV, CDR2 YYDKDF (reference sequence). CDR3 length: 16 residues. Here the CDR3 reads CATSRGGQGTGNTIYF. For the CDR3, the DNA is TGTGCCACCAGCAGAGGAGGACAGGGGACTGGAAACACCATATATTTT.

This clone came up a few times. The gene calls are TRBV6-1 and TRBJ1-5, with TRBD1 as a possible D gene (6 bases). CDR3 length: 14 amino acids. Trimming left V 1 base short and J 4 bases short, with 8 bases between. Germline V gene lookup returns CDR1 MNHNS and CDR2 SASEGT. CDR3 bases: TGTGCCAGCAGTGAAGTAGGGGGAAATCAGCCCCAGCATTTT. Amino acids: CASSEVGGNQPQHF.

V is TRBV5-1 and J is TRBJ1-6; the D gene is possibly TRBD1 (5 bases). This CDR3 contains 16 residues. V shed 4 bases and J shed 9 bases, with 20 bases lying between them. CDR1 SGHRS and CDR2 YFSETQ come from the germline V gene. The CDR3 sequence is CASSPSSRGRASPLHF. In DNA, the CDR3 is TGCGCCAGCAGCCCTTCCTCCCGGGGGAGGGCTTCACCCCTCCACTTT.

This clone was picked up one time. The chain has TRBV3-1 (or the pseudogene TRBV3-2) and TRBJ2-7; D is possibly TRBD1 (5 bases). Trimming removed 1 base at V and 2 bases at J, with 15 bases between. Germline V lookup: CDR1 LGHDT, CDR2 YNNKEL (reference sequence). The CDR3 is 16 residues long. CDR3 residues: CASSQVYRLQAYEQYF. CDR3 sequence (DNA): TGTGCCAGCAGCCAAGTTTACAGGTTGCAGGCCTACGAGCAGTACTTC.

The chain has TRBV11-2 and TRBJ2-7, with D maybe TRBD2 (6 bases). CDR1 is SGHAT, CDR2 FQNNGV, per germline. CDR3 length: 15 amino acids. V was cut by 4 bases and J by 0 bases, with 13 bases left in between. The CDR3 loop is CASSSLAGSSYEQYF. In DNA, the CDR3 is TGTGCCAGCAGCTCCCTGGCGGGGAGCTCCTACGAGCAGTACTTC.

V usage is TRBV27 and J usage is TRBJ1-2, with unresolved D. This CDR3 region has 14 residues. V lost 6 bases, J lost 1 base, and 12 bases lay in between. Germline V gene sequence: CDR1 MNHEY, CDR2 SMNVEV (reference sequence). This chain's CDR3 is CASSPRLVNYGYTF. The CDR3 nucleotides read TGTGCCAGCAGCCCCCGTCTGGTTAACTATGGCTACACCTTC.

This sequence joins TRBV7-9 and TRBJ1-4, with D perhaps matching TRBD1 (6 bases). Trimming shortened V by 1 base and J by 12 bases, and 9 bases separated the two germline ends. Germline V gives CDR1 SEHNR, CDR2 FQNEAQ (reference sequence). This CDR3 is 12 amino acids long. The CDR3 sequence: CASSLVGGQLFF. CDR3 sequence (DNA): TGTGCCAGCAGCTTAGTTGGGGGGCAACTGTTTTTT.

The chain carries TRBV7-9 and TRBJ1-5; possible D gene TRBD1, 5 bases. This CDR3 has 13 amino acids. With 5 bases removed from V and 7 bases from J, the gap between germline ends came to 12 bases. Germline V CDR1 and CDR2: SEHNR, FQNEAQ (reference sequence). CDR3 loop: CASSLQGDQPQHF. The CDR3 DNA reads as TGTGCCAGCAGCCTGCAGGGAGACCAGCCCCAGCATTTT.